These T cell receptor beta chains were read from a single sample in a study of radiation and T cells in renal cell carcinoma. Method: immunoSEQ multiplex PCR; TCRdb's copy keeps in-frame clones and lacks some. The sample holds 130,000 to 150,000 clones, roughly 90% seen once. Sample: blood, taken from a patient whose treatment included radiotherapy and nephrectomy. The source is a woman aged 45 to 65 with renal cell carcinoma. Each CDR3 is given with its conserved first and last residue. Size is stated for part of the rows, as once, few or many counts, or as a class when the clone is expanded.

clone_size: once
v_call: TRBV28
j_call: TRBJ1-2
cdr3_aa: CASNRGDYGYTF

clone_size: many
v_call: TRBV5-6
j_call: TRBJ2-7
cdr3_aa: CASSLGWSEQYF

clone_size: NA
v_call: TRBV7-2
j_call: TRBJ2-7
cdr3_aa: CASSLVGTGATYEQYF

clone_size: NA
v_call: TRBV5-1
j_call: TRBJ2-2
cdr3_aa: CASSFRTGESGELFF

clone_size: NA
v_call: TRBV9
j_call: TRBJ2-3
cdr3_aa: CASSLSGGADTQYF

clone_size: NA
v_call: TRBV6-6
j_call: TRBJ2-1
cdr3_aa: CASSRPGQGDEQFF

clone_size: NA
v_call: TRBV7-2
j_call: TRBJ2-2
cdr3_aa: CASSLEVAGGLNTGELFF

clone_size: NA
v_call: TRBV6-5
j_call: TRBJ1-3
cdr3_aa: CASSYDRDSTIYF

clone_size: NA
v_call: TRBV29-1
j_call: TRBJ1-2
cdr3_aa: CSVEGEGRNYGYTF

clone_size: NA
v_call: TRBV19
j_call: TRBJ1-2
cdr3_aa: CASSATGTEIYGYTF

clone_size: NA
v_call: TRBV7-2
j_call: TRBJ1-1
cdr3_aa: CASSLYGTKNTEAFF

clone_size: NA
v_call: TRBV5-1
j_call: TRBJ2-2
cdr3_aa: CASSLEGSTGELFF

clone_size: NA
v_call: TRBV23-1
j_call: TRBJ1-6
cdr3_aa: CASSPNNDWTGNSPLHF

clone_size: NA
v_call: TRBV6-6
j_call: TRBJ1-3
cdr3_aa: CASSKMGTGTENTIYF

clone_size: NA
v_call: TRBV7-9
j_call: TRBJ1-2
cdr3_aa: CASSLSGAQGDGYTF

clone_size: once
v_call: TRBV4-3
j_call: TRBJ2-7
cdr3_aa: CASSQEARGTYEQYF

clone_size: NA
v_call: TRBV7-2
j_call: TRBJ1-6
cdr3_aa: CASSLGGAWSPLHF

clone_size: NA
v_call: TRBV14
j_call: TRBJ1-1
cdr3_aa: CASSQVGKMNTEAFF

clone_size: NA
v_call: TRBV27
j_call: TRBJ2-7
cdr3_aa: CASSYMAGGYEQYF

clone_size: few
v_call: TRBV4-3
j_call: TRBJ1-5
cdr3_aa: CASSLGFNQPQHF

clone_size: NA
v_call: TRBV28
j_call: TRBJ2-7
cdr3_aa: CASSYHYEQYF

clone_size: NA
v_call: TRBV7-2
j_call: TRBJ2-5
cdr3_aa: CASSVSTDQETQYF

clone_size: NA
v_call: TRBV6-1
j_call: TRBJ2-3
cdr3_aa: CASGDISTDTQYF

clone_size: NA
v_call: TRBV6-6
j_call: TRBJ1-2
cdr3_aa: CASSYSRQGSYTF

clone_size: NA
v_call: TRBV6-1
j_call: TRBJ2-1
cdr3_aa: CASSVSGTGYNEQFF

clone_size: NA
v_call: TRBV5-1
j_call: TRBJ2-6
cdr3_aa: CASRLRSGANVLTF

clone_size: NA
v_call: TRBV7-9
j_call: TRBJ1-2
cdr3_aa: CASSYEGTDGYTF

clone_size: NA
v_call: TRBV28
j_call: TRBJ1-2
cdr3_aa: CASRYGTGPGYTF

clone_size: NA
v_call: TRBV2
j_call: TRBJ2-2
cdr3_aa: CASSDVQLNTGELFF

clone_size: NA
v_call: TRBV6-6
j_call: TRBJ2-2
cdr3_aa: CASTLLPSPTGELFF

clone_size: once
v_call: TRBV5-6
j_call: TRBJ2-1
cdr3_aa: CASSLTGAGGHEQFF

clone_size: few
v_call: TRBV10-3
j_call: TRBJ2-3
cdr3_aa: CAISASSGPDTQYF

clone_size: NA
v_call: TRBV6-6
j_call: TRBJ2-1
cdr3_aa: CASSLMTSYEQFF

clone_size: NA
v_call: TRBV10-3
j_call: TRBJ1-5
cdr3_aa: CAISEPDREKPQHF

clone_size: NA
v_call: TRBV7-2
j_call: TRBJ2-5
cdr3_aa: CASRLPGHSEDQYF

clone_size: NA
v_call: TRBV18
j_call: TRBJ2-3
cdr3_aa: CASSEGQSLTDTQYF

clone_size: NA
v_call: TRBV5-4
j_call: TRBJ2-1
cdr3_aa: CASSLDSLGQFF